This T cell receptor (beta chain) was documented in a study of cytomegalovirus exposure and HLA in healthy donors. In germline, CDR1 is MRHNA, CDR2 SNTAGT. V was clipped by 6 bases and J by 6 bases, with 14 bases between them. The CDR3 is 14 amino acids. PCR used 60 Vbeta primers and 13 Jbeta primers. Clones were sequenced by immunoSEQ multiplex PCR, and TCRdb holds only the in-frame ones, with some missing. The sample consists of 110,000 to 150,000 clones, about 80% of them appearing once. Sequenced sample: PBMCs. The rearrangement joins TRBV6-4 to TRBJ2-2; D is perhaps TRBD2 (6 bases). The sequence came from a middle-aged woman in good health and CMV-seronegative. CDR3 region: CASRQEGISGELFF. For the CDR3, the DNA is TGTGCCAGCAGACAGGAGGGAATTTCCGGGGAGCTGTTTTTT.